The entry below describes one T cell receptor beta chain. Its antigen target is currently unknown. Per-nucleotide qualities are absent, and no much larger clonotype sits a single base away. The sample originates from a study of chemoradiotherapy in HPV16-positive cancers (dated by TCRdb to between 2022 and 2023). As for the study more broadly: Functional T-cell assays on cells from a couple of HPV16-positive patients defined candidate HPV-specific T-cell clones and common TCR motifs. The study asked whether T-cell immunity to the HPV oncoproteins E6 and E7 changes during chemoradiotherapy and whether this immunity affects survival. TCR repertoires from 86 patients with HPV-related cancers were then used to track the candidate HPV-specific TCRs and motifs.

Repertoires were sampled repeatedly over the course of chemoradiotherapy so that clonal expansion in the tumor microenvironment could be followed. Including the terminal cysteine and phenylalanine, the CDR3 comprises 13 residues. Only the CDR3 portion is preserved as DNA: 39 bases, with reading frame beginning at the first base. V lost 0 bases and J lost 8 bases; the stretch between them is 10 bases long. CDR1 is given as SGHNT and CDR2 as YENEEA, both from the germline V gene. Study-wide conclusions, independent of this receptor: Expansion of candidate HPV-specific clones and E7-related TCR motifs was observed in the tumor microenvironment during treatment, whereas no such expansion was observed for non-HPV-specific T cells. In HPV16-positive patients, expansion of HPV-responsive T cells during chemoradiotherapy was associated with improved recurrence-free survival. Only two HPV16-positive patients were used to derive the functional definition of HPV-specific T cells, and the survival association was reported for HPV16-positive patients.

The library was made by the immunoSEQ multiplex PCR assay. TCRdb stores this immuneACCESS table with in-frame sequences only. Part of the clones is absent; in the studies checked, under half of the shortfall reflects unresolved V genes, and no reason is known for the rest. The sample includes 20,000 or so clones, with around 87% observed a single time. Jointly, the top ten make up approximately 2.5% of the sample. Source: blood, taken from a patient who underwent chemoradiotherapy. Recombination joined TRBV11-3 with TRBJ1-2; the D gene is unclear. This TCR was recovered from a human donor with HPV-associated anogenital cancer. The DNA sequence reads TGTGCCAGCAGCTTAGAGGGAACGTACGGCTACACCTTC. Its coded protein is CASSLEGTYGYTF.